Below, 14 T cell receptor beta chains from the same sample are listed, as sequenced in a study of control samples from healthy donors and cancer patients. Using immunoSEQ multiplex PCR, the repertoire was profiled, and TCRdb retains in-frame clones only, with some absent. Here the sample spans 350,000 to 450,000 clones, 90% being singletons. The sample taken for sequencing was PBMCs. These receptors all stem from a middle-aged man with head and neck cancer.

Here the CDR3 DNA reads TGTGCCAGTAGTACAACCGGGACAGGGTCTGGGGCCAACGTCCTGACTTTC. This gives the protein CASSTTGTGSGANVLTF. V gene TRBV19 combines with J gene TRBJ2-6, with 9 bases matching TRBD1. The length of the CDR3 is 17 residues. The V and J ends lost 4 bases and 1 base, in that order; junction bases with no gene match: 5. The germline CDR1 and CDR2 sequences are LNHDA and SQIVND (reference sequence).

This clone was observed once. The J gene is TRBJ2-3, the V gene TRBV6-1; perhaps TRBD1 as D (6 bases). V was shortened by 3 bases and J by 2 bases, with 12 bases between the two germline ends. CDR1 and CDR2 (germline): MNHNS, SASEGT. The CDR3 consists of 15 residues. DNA of the CDR3: TGTGCCAGCAGTGAGGGTGACAGGAACACAGATACGCAGTATTTT. Amino acids: CASSEGDRNTDTQYF.

This clone occurred once. The chain joins TRBV19 to TRBJ1-1; TRBD1 might be the D (5 bases). The CDR3 totals 14 residues. V was cut by 4 bases and J by 6 bases, with 15 bases left in between. Germline V gene sequence: CDR1 LNHDA, CDR2 SQIVND (reference sequence). The CDR3 region has the DNA TGTGCCAGTAGTACGCCCTGGGGGGAAGCTGAAGCTTTCTTT. Its translation: CASSTPWGEAEAFF.

Points on this clone: Compared with germline, one end of the junction differs, possibly owing to a read error. This specimen includes other DNA sequences encoding the same CDR3. CDR3 DNA: TGCGCCATCAGCGCCAGGGGGCCCCCTGTCGCTATCTATGGCTACACCTTC. Residues: CAISARGPPVAIYGYTF. This chain connects TRBV10-3 to TRBJ1-2, with 8 positions matching TRBD1. CDR1 is ENHRY, CDR2 SYGVKD, per germline. The CDR3 sequence is 17 residues long.

The rearrangement links TRBV19 to TRBJ1-1, with D tentatively TRBD1 (6 bases). CDR1 and CDR2 from the germline V gene are LNHDA and SQIVND (reference sequence). This CDR3 spans 14 amino acids. V was clipped by 5 bases and J by 4 bases, with 14 bases between them. The CDR3 protein is CASSVTGYGTEAFF. CDR3 nucleotide sequence: TGTGCCAGTAGTGTCACAGGGTATGGCACTGAAGCTTTCTTT.

The chain couples TRBV7-9 to TRBJ1-1, with a weak D call TRBD1 (5 bases). Deletions cut 3 bases from V and 6 bases from J, with 8 bases between. The CDR3 has 12 residues. Germline-derived CDR1 and CDR2 are SEHNR and FQNEAQ (reference sequence). The CDR3 protein is CASSFWGPEAFF. The CDR3 DNA reads as TGTGCCAGCAGCTTCTGGGGCCCTGAAGCTTTCTTT.

This rearrangement joins TRBV5-6 to TRBJ2-1; TRBD1 agrees at 12 bases. J was trimmed by 7 bases and V by 5 bases; bases with no gene match: 7. Germline assignment: CDR1 SGHDT and CDR2 YYEEEE. The CDR3 sequence is 15 residues long. The CDR3 nucleotides read TGTGCCAGCAGTCGGGACAGGGGGCATAGGAATGAGCAGTTCTTC. Protein: CASSRDRGHRNEQFF. The full variable domain, in which reference TRBV5-6 and TRBJ2-1 provide the parts outside the CDR3, is DAGVTQSPTHLIKTRGQQVTLRCSPKSGHDTVSWYQQALGQGPQFIFQYYEEEERQRGNFPDRFSGHQFPNYSSELNVNALLLGDSALYLCASSRDRGHRNEQFFGPGTRLTVL.

V and J are TRBV7-2 and TRBJ2-3; D uncertain. Germline V lookup: CDR1 SGHTA, CDR2 FQGNSA. The CDR3 totals 17 residues. V was cut by 1 base and J by 3 bases, with 17 bases left in between. CDR3 region: CASSLVGFGFGTDTQYF. The DNA for the CDR3 is TGTGCCAGCAGCTTAGTTGGTTTCGGGTTTGGGACAGATACGCAGTATTTT.

This chain links TRBV3-1 (or the pseudogene TRBV3-2) with TRBJ1-5; a weak D match, TRBD1 (6 bases). Germline values: CDR1 LGHDT, CDR2 YNNKEL (reference sequence). The V gene lost 0 bases and the J gene lost 2 bases, with 14 bases spanning the gap. The CDR3 is 17 amino acids. CDR3 residues: CASSQDHRGLRNQPQHF. The CDR3 DNA is TGTGCCAGCAGCCAAGATCACCGGGGGCTTCGCAATCAGCCCCAGCATTTT.

The chain couples TRBV11-2 to TRBJ1-4; no clear D. The CDR3 has 13 amino acids. From germline, CDR1 is SGHAT and CDR2 FQNNGV. V was pared by 1 base and J by 4 bases, with 4 bases between. The CDR3 loop is CASSLGVNEKLFF. The CDR3 nucleotides read TGTGCCAGCAGCTTAGGAGTTAATGAAAAACTGTTTTTT.

This clone came up a few times. This chain joins TRBV27 and TRBJ2-3; D may correspond to TRBD1 or TRBD2 (5 bases each). The V end was cut by 1 base, the J end by 1 base, with 15 bases between. The V gene's germline CDR1 is MNHEY and CDR2 SMNVEV (reference sequence). The CDR3 consists of 17 residues. The CDR3 region has the DNA TGTGCCAGCAGTTTATGGGGGAGCAGGAGTCGCACAGATACGCAGTATTTT. Translating gives CASSLWGSRSRTDTQYF.

The chain has TRBV6-5 and TRBJ2-7, with 10 bases that match TRBD2. V lost 2 bases to trimming and J lost 4 bases; unmatched junction nucleotides: 8. This CDR3 has 16 residues. CDR1 is MNHEY and CDR2 is SVGAGI in the germline V gene. The CDR3 loop is CASSYGVAGGNYEQYF. The CDR3 DNA reads as TGTGCCAGCAGTTACGGGGTAGCGGGGGGCAATTACGAGCAGTACTTC.

The chain couples TRBV19 to TRBJ2-7; perhaps TRBD2 as D (5 bases). This CDR3 contains 12 residues. Per germline, CDR1 LNHDA and CDR2 SQIVND (reference sequence). V was trimmed by 3 bases and J by 6 bases, leaving 9 bases between them. CDR3 sequence reads: CASSIRGSEQYF. The CDR3 bases are TGTGCCAGTAGTATCCGGGGTAGCGAGCAGTACTTC.

The chain is built from TRBV5-6 and TRBJ2-7; 8 bases match TRBD2. Germline lookup yields CDR1 SGHDT and CDR2 YYEEEE. Germline trimming cut 4 bases from V and 3 bases from J; bases unmatched to any gene: 9. This CDR3 contains 15 residues. In DNA, the CDR3 is TGTGCCAGCAGCCCCTTCCCGGGAGGGGGCTACGAGCAGTACTTC. Encoded protein: CASSPFPGGGYEQYF.